Following are 10 T cell receptor beta chains from one sample sequenced in a study of T cell repertoires in cytomegalovirus infection. No antigens are known for them. MiXCR was run by TCRdb on the reads, yielding one entry per CDR3 protein. This sample has roughly 120,000 distinct CDR3 sequences, with about 9.5% found just once. What was sequenced was PBMCs, sequenced either directly or after in vitro stimulation (not recorded which). Receptors were obtained from a human donor in good health (CMV status not recorded). Some clones in this sample may be carry-over from other donors' samples.

This clonotype showed up many times. The V call is TRBV5-1, the J call TRBJ2-1, with 8 bases lining up with TRBD1. Germline values: CDR1 SGHRS, CDR2 YFSETQ. CDR3 length: 15 amino acids. V was clipped by 4 bases and J by 3 bases; unmatched bases: 6. The CDR3 sequence: CASSLGQGGYNEQFF. DNA for the CDR3: TGCGCCAGCAGCCTAGGACAGGGAGGCTACAATGAGCAGTTCTTC.

This clonotype was seen many times. V is TRBV7-9 and J is TRBJ2-7; 7 bases match TRBD2. Per the germline V gene, CDR1 is SEHNR and CDR2 is FQNEAQ (reference sequence). The CDR3 sequence is 15 residues long. Trimming cost V 3 bases and J 3 bases; bases outside gene matches: 8. CDR3 protein: CASSFPSGVRYEQYF. The CDR3 bases are TGTGCCAGCAGCTTCCCGAGCGGGGTTCGCTACGAGCAGTACTTC.

This sequence joins TRBV2 and TRBJ2-1, with 8 bases aligning to TRBD2. The CDR3 totals 14 residues. The germline gives CDR1 SNHLY, CDR2 FYNNEI. V lost 8 bases to trimming and J lost 0 bases; unmatched junction nucleotides: 3. CDR3 sequence reads: CASGGTSSYNEQFF. The CDR3 DNA sequence: TGTGCCAGCGGAGGGACTAGCTCCTACAATGAGCAGTTCTTC.

This clonotype was observed at least ten times. The chain couples TRBV7-9 to TRBJ2-5; tentative D call: TRBD2 (6 bases). The CDR3 contains 16 residues. Germline CDR1 and CDR2: SEHNR and FQNEAQ (reference sequence). The germline V and J ends were trimmed by 5 bases and 1 base, with 17 bases remaining between them. CDR3 in amino acids: CASSPPFAGTQETQYF. Here the CDR3 DNA reads TGTGCCAGCAGCCCCCCCTTTGCGGGAACCCAAGAGACCCAGTACTTC.

This clonotype was seen more than once but under ten times. The genes are TRBV7-2 and TRBJ1-6; TRBD1 is a possible D gene (5 bases). Per the germline V gene, CDR1 is SGHTA and CDR2 is FQGNSA. V was clipped by 3 bases and J by 10 bases, with 16 bases between them. The CDR3 runs 15 residues. The chain's CDR3 is CASSFLRQGQSPLHF. The CDR3 bases are TGTGCCAGCAGCTTCTTGAGGCAGGGCCAGTCACCCCTCCACTTT.

The sample holds many counts of this clonotype. This rearrangement joins TRBV7-2 to TRBJ2-1; D unresolved. Germline CDR1 and CDR2: SGHTA and FQGNSA. Trimming stripped 5 bases from V and 10 bases from J, with 18 bases between. This CDR3 contains 14 residues. Here the CDR3 reads CASSRPTLVREQFF. The CDR3 nucleotides read TGTGCCAGCAGCAGGCCAACTTTGGTAAGGGAGCAGTTCTTC.

The sample holds a few counts of this clonotype. The chain carries TRBV4-1 and TRBJ2-1; TRBD2 agrees at 7 bases. V trimming: 4 bases; J trimming: 9 bases; junction bases outside the gene matches: 6. This CDR3 comprises 13 residues. Germline values: CDR1 MGHRA, CDR2 YSYEKL. Here the CDR3 reads CASSPGTIGEQFF. The CDR3 DNA sequence: TGCGCCAGCAGCCCCGGGACTATCGGTGAGCAGTTCTTC.

This clonotype was seen at least ten times. Here the CDR3 DNA reads TGTGCCAGCAGCTTCGGGAGATCGCCAACTAGAAATTCACCCCTCCACTTT. Its protein product is CASSFGRSPTRNSPLHF. V usage is TRBV7-9 and J usage is TRBJ1-6; no reliable D call. With 3 bases removed from V and 7 bases from J, the gap between germline ends came to 19 bases. Germline CDR1 and CDR2: SEHNR and FQNEAQ (reference sequence). The CDR3 covers 17 residues. The full variable domain, completed using reference TRBV7-9 and TRBJ1-6, is DTGVSQNPRHKITKRGQNVTFRCDPISEHNRLYWYRQTLGQGPEFLTYFQNEAQLEKSRLLSDRFSAERPKGSFSTLEIQRTEQGDSAMYLCASSFGRSPTRNSPLHFGNGTRLTVT.

This clonotype was detected many times. The chain links TRBV4-1 to TRBJ1-2; D is perhaps TRBD1 (6 bases). The length of the CDR3 is 14 residues. Per the germline V gene, CDR1 is MGHRA and CDR2 is YSYEKL. V was shortened by 8 bases and J by 0 bases, with 13 bases between the two germline ends. This CDR3 reads CASQRDTANYGYTF. CDR3 in DNA: TGCGCCAGCCAACGGGACACCGCTAACTATGGCTACACCTTC.

This clonotype has only one observation. This chain links TRBV20-1 with TRBJ2-2, with 9 bases lining up with TRBD1. Trimming took 1 base from V and 7 from J; bases not matched to a gene: 16. The germline V gene has CDR1 DFQATT and CDR2 SNEGSKA (reference sequence). The CDR3 runs to 18 residues. CDR3 sequence: CSARGIPGQGSRGGELFF. CDR3 DNA sequence: TGCAGTGCTAGAGGGATCCCGGGACAGGGTAGTCGGGGCGGGGAGCTGTTTTTT.